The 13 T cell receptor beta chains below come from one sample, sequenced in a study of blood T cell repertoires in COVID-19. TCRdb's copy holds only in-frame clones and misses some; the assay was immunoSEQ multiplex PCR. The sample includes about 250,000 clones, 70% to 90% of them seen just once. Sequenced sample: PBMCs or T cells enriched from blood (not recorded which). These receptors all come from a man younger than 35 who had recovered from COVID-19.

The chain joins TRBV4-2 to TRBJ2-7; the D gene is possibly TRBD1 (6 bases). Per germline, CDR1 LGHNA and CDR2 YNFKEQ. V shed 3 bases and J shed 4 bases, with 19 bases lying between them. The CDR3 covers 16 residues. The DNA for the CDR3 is TGTGCCAGCAGCCAGGATTATTCAGGGGTGGGGTACGAGCAGTACTTC. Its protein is CASSQDYSGVGYEQYF.

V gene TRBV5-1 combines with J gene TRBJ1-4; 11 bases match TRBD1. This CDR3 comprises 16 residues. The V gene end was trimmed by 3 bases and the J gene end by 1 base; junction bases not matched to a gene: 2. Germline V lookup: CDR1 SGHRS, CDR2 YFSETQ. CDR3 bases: TGCGCCAGCAGCTGGGGACAGGGGGGAACTAATGAAAAACTGTTTTTT. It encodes CASSWGQGGTNEKLFF. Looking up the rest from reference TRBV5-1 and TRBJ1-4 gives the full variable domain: KAGVTQTPRYLIKTRGQQVTLSCSPISGHRSVSWYQQTPGQGLQFLFEYFSETQRNKGNFPGRFSGRQFSNSRSEMNVSTLELGDSALYLCASSWGQGGTNEKLFFGSGTQLSVL.

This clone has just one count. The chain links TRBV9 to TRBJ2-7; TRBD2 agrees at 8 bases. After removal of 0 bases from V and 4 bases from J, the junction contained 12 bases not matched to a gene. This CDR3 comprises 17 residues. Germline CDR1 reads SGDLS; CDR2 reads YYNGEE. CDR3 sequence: CASSVGISGRGGYEQYF. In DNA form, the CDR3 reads TGTGCCAGCAGCGTAGGGATAAGCGGGAGAGGCGGGTACGAGCAGTACTTC.

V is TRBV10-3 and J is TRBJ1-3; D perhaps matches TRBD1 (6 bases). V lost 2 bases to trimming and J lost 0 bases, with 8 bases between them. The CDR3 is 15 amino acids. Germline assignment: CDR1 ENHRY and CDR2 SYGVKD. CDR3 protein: CAISEGQNSGNTIYF. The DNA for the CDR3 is TGTGCCATCAGTGAGGGACAGAACTCTGGAAACACCATATATTTT.

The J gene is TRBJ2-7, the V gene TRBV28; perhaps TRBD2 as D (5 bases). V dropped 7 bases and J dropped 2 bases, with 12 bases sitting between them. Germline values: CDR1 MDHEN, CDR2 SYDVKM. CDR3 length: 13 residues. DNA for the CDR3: TGTGCCAGCACCCACGGGGAAGCCTACGAGCAGTACTTC. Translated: CASTHGEAYEQYF.

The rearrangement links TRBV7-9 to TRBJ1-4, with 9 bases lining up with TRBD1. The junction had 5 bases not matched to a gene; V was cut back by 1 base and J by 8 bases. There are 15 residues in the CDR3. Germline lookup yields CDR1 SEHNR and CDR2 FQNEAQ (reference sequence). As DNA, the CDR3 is TGTGCCAGCAGCTTAGGACAGGGGGATTACGAAAAACTGTTTTTT. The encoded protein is CASSLGQGDYEKLFF.

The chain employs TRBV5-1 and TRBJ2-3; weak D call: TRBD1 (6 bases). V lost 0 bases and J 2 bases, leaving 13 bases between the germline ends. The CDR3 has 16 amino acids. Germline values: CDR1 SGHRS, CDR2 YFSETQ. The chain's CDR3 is CASSLDPGATTDTQYF. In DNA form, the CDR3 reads TGCGCCAGCAGCTTGGATCCAGGGGCAACCACAGATACGCAGTATTTT.

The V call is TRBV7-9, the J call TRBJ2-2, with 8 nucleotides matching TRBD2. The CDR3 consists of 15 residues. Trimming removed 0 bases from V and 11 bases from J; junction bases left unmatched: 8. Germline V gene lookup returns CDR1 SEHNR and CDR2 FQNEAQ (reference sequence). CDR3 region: CASSLALTRTSELFF. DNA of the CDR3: TGTGCCAGCAGCTTAGCGCTAACGAGGACTAGCGAGCTGTTTTTT.

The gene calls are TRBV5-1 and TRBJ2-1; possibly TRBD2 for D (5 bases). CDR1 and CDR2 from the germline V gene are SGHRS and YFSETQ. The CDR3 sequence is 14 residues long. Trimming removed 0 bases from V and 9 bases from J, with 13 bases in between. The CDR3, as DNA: TGCGCCAGCAGCTTGGAGCCTAGCCCGGCTGAGCAGTTCTTC. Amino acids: CASSLEPSPAEQFF.

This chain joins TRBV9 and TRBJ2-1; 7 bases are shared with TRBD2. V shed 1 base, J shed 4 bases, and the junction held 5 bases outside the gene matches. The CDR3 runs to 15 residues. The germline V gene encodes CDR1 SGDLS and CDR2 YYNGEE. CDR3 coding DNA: TGTGCCAGCAGCGTATCCGGACTAGAGTACAATGAGCAGTTCTTC. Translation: CASSVSGLEYNEQFF.

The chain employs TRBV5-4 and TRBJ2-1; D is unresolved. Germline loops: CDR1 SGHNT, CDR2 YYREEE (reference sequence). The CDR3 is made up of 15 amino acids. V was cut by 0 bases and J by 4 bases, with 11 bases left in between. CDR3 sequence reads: CASSLGPTLYNEQFF. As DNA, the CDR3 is TGTGCCAGCAGCTTGGGTCCGACATTATACAATGAGCAGTTCTTC.

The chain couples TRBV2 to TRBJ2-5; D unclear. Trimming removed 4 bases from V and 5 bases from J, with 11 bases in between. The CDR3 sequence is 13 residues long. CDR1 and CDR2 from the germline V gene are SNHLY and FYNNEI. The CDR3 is CASSVLERETQYF. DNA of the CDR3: TGTGCCAGCAGTGTCCTGGAGAGGGAGACCCAGTACTTC.

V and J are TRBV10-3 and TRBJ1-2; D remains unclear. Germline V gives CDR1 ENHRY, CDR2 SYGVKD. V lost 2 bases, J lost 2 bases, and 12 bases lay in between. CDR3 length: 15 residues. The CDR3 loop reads CAISERTAINYGYTF. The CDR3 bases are TGTGCCATCAGTGAGAGAACAGCTATAAACTATGGCTACACCTTC.